Listed below are T cell receptor beta chains from one sample, sequenced in a study of blood T cells in healthy people across ages. TCRdb recomputed calls from the 5' RACE reads with MiXCR, one row per CDR3 protein. The top ten clones hold roughly 10% of a sample with more than 750,000 distinct CDR3 sequences, 25% to 35% of them seen once. This sample also belongs to another study, concerning T cells of mothers and their children.

Sequencing input: blood. These receptor sequences come from a woman in her forties in good health. Both conserved end residues are part of each CDR3. A D gene is named only where the DNA matches it firmly. Rows give clone size only sometimes, using once, few, many, or a class for an expanded clone.

CDR3: CASNFDQLRPQHF; DNA: TGTGCCAGCAATTTTGACCAGCTTCGGCCCCAGCATTTT; D: NA; J: TRBJ1-5; size: few; V: TRBV28
CDR3: CASSLRATGSNQPQHF; DNA: TGTGCCAGCAGCCTCCGGGCCACAGGGAGCAATCAGCCCCAGCATTTT; D: NA; J: TRBJ1-5; size: few; V: TRBV12-3/TRBV12-4
CDR3: CASSFRPESRNQPQHF; DNA: TGTGCCAGCAGTTTCCGCCCAGAGTCGCGCAATCAGCCCCAGCATTTT; D: NA; J: TRBJ1-5; size: NA; V: TRBV28
CDR3: CSVESGLTGELFF; DNA: TGCAGCGTTGAATCCGGCCTCACCGGGGAGCTGTTTTTT; D: NA; J: TRBJ2-2; size: few; V: TRBV29-1
CDR3: CASSSGARLAKNIQYF; DNA: TGTGCCAGCAGTTCCGGGGCAAGACTAGCCAAAAACATTCAGTACTTC; D: NA; J: TRBJ2-4; size: NA; V: TRBV27
CDR3: CASSRGQVNSPLHF; DNA: TGTGCCAGCAGCAGGGGACAGGTTAATTCACCCCTCCACTTT; D: TRBD1; J: TRBJ1-6; size: NA; V: TRBV12-3/TRBV12-4
CDR3: CASRVREEKLFF; DNA: TGTGCCAGCAGGGTCAGGGAAGAAAAACTGTTTTTT; D: NA; J: TRBJ1-4; size: NA; V: TRBV6-1
CDR3: CASSPDRVNTDTQYF; DNA: TGTGCCAGCAGCCCGGACAGGGTGAACACAGATACGCAGTATTTT; D: TRBD1; J: TRBJ2-3; size: few; V: TRBV7-6
CDR3: CATSDFGGATYGTDTQYF; DNA: TGTGCCACCAGTGATTTCGGGGGCGCGACATATGGCACAGATACGCAGTATTTT; D: NA; J: TRBJ2-3; size: NA; V: TRBV24-1
CDR3: CSVERPGSVNTEAFF; DNA: TGCAGCGTTGAGCGACCCGGATCCGTGAACACTGAAGCTTTCTTT; D: NA; J: TRBJ1-1; size: NA; V: TRBV29-1
CDR3: CSARVRDFDYGYTF; DNA: TGCAGTGCTAGAGTTCGGGATTTCGACTATGGCTACACCTTC; D: NA; J: TRBJ1-2; size: many; V: TRBV20-1
CDR3: CSTLAGKMGEQYF; DNA: TGCAGTACTCTTGCGGGAAAGATGGGAGAGCAGTACTTC; D: NA; J: TRBJ2-7; size: NA; V: TRBV20-1
CDR3: CASSGGTGFKSGELFF; DNA: TGTGCCAGCAGCGGAGGGACAGGTTTTAAGTCAGGGGAACTGTTTTTT; D: TRBD1; J: TRBJ1-4; size: few; V: TRBV2
CDR3: CSAGQNWDYGYTF; DNA: TGCAGCGCGGGTCAGAACTGGGACTATGGCTACACCTTC; D: NA; J: TRBJ1-2; size: many; V: TRBV29-1
CDR3: CASSFPRGQTSTDTQYF; DNA: TGTGCCAGCAGTTTCCCCCGGGGGCAGACTAGCACAGATACGCAGTATTTT; D: NA; J: TRBJ2-3; size: few; V: TRBV28
CDR3: CASSQGVGSSYEQYF; DNA: TGCGCCAGCAGCCAAGGGGTAGGGAGCTCCTACGAGCAGTACTTC; D: NA; J: TRBJ2-7; size: few; V: TRBV4-1
CDR3: CASSLISGYEQYF; DNA: TGTGCCAGCAGCTTAATCTCTGGATACGAGCAGTACTTC; D: NA; J: TRBJ2-7; size: few; V: TRBV7-2
CDR3: CASSQEGTRTNEKLFF; DNA: TGCGCCAGCAGCCAAGAGGGTACGAGGACTAATGAAAAACTGTTTTTT; D: NA; J: TRBJ1-4; size: few; V: TRBV4-1
CDR3: CASSLPGHKQFF; DNA: TGTGCCAGCAGCCTGCCGGGACACAAGCAGTTCTTC; D: NA; J: TRBJ2-1; size: NA; V: TRBV14
CDR3: CASSYYRGGADTQYF; DNA: TGTGCCAGCAGTTATTACAGGGGCGGGGCAGATACGCAGTATTTT; D: NA; J: TRBJ2-3; size: once; V: TRBV2
CDR3: CASSYGGMNTEAFF; DNA: TGTGCCAGCAGTTATGGGGGAATGAACACTGAAGCTTTCTTT; D: NA; J: TRBJ1-1; size: NA; V: TRBV6-6
CDR3: CASSSPGQGADRNIQYF; DNA: TGTGCCAGCAGCTCCCCGGGACAGGGGGCAGATAGAAACATTCAGTACTTC; D: TRBD1; J: TRBJ2-4; size: many; V: TRBV11-2
CDR3: CASSGSGSSYNEQFF; DNA: TGCGCCAGCAGCGGAAGCGGAAGCTCCTACAATGAGCAGTTCTTC; D: NA; J: TRBJ2-1; size: many; V: TRBV5-1
CDR3: CASSPPGLTEAFF; DNA: TGTGCCAGCAGCCCCCCGGGACTGACTGAAGCTTTCTTT; D: NA; J: TRBJ1-1; size: NA; V: TRBV28
CDR3: CAGSLSPGQGGEQYF; DNA: TGCGCCGGCAGCTTGTCGCCGGGACAGGGGGGCGAGCAGTACTTC; D: TRBD1; J: TRBJ2-7; size: NA; V: TRBV5-1
CDR3: CASSLPQGGETQYF; DNA: TGTGCCAGCAGTTTACCACAGGGAGGCGAGACCCAGTACTTC; D: NA; J: TRBJ2-5; size: many; V: TRBV28
CDR3: CASRGDSLTGELFF; DNA: TGTGCCAGCAGGGGCGACTCACTTACCGGGGAGCTGTTTTTT; D: NA; J: TRBJ2-2; size: NA; V: TRBV2
CDR3: CASSFHAGKPNTEAFF; DNA: TGTGCCAGCAGCTTTCATGCAGGCAAGCCGAACACTGAAGCTTTCTTT; D: NA; J: TRBJ1-1; size: NA; V: TRBV7-2